This T cell receptor beta chain was sequenced for a study of T cell repertoires in cytomegalovirus infection. One entry per CDR3 protein, called by TCRdb with MiXCR from the reads. Of around 130,000 distinct CDR3 sequences in the sample, roughly 9% were seen once. Whole-study findings and limits: Dominant in the ex vivo response were TCR beta clonotypes restricted by HLA-C and specific for CMV. The cumulative frequency of public TCR beta families distinguished individuals who carried CMV together with the relevant HLA.

The CDR3 contains 19 residues. V was clipped by 1 base and J by 3 bases; unmatched bases: 16. From germline, CDR1 is LGHNA and CDR2 YNFKEQ. Notes on this clonotype: Its antigen is currently unknown.

The chain combines TRBV4-2 with TRBJ2-7; TRBD2 aligns across 9 bases. The TCR sequence derives from a human donor in good health (CMV status not recorded). Some clones in this sample may be carry-over from other donors' samples. Sequencing was done on a sample of PBMCs. CDR3 residues: CASSQGMSGGAGGLYEQYF. CDR3 nucleotides: TGTGCCAGCAGCCAAGGAATGTCGGGCGGAGCGGGGGGCCTCTACGAGCAGTACTTC.